Following are 26 T cell receptor beta chains from one sample sequenced in a study of blood T cells in healthy people across ages (dated by TCRdb to between 2014 and 2016). The library came from 5' RACE. Data came from an Illumina HiSeq 2500. The second PCR ran for about 6 to 11 cycles and used a J-beta primer mix along with a sample-barcoded 5' primer. Clones were called with MiXCR by TCRdb after fastp trimmed the public reads at Q25, and only in-frame beta chains were retained. For every CDR3 protein sequence, its rows merge into one entry that carries the most common genes and DNA. This sample gives about 540,000 distinct CDR3 sequences in total; 24% of them show up just once. Under 9% of the sample goes to the ten largest clones. These sequences were also reported in another study, on T cells of mothers and their children.

Source material: blood. These receptors were taken from a boy aged 5-17 years in good health.

There are a few counts of this clonotype. The gene calls are TRBV20-1 and TRBJ2-2; 7 bases fit TRBD2. From germline, CDR1 is DFQATT and CDR2 SNEGSKA (reference sequence). The CDR3 loop spans 15 amino acids. The V and J ends lost 5 bases and 1 base, in that order; junction bases with no gene match: 7. CDR3 DNA: TGCAGTGCTTTCGGGGGGACGGGGAACACCGGGGAGCTGTTTTTT. Protein: CSAFGGTGNTGELFF.

The chain combines TRBV29-1 with TRBJ1-2; 11 nucleotides agree with TRBD1. This CDR3 has 13 residues. Germline V gene lookup returns CDR1 SQVTM and CDR2 ANQGSEA. V trimming: 7 bases; J trimming: 8 bases; junction bases outside the gene matches: 9. The CDR3 reads CSDRDRGFEGYTF. The DNA for the CDR3 is TGCAGCGACCGGGACAGGGGGTTCGAGGGCTACACCTTC.

This clonotype was seen more than once but under ten times. The rearrangement uses TRBV5-1 and TRBJ1-1; the D gene is possibly TRBD1 (6 bases). The V and J ends lost 3 bases and 2 bases respectively, with 14 bases between them. CDR1 and CDR2 from the germline V gene are SGHRS and YFSETQ. This CDR3 has 15 residues. In nucleotides, the CDR3 is TGCGCCAGCAGCTCGTACCGGGGGGCCAACACTGAAGCTTTCTTT. Amino acid sequence: CASSSYRGANTEAFF.

This chain joins TRBV2 and TRBJ2-3, with D hard to call. V was pared by 4 bases and J by 1 base, with 12 bases between. Germline lookup yields CDR1 SNHLY and CDR2 FYNNEI. The CDR3 spans 15 residues. CDR3 protein: CASSGTVSRTDTQYF. The CDR3 DNA reads as TGTGCCAGCAGTGGAACAGTCTCCCGCACAGATACGCAGTATTTT.

This chain joins TRBV18 and TRBJ1-2; unclear D gene. The CDR3 contains 15 residues. CDR1 is KGHSH, CDR2 LQKENI, per germline. Deletions cut 8 bases from V and 2 bases from J, with 18 bases between. CDR3 coding DNA: TGTGCCAGCCTACCCGATCAAGCTTTCAACTATGGCTACACCTTC. Translation: CASLPDQAFNYGYTF.

The sample holds a few counts of this clonotype. V gene TRBV14 combines with J gene TRBJ2-5; D may be TRBD1 or TRBD2 (5 bases each). The DNA end lines up better with TRBJ2-1; the J call may be wrong. This CDR3 has 15 residues. The V gene's germline CDR1 is SGHDN and CDR2 FVKESK. CDR3 in amino acids: CASSQGDVRYNEQFF. CDR3 DNA sequence: TGTGCCAGCAGCCAAGGGGACGTCCGATACAATGAGCAGTTCTTC.

The chain has TRBV18 and TRBJ2-2; D remains ambiguous. V was clipped by 6 bases and J by 4 bases, with 6 bases between them. Germline-derived CDR1 and CDR2 are KGHSH and LQKENI. CDR3 length: 12 amino acids. The CDR3 spells CASSQSTGELFF. The CDR3 nucleotides are TGTGCCAGCTCTCAGTCCACCGGGGAGCTGTTTTTT.

Note on this clonotype: The junction and the germline gene differ at one end; a read error may be behind it. The V call is TRBV6-6, the J call TRBJ2-5, with 9 bases matching TRBD2. The CDR3 runs 16 residues. The germline V gene has CDR1 MNHNY and CDR2 SVGAGI (reference sequence). The CDR3 region is CASSPIPGLAEEAQYF. The CDR3 nucleotides read TGTGCCAGCAGTCCAATCCCGGGACTAGCAGAAGAGGCCCAGTACTTC.

This clonotype was counted a single time. The genes are TRBV4-1 and TRBJ2-5; 7 bases align to TRBD2. The CDR3 has 16 amino acids. Losses at the gene ends were 1 base for V and 0 bases for J; bases not matched to a gene: 5. Germline V gives CDR1 MGHRA, CDR2 YSYEKL. CDR3 residues: CASSQVRGGDQETQYF. The CDR3 bases are TGCGCCAGCAGCCAAGTGCGCGGGGGAGACCAAGAGACCCAGTACTTC.

In this sample, this clonotype turned up once. The rearrangement links TRBV7-2 to TRBJ1-6; TRBD1 agrees at 7 bases. Germline lookup yields CDR1 SGHTA and CDR2 FQGNSA. CDR3 size: 14 residues. The V and J ends lost 5 bases and 10 bases, in that order; junction bases with no gene match: 8. The CDR3 nucleotides read TGTGCCAGCAGCACCGAGGGGGCTGGGTCACCCCTCCACTTT. This codes for CASSTEGAGSPLHF. Full variable domain (rest looked up from reference TRBV7-2 and TRBJ1-6): GAGVSQSPSNKVTEKGKDVELRCDPISGHTALYWYRQSLGQGLEFLIYFQGNSAPDKSGLPSDRFSAERTGGSVSTLTIQRTQQEDSAVYLCASSTEGAGSPLHFGNGTRLTVT.

Comment on this clonotype: One end of the junction varies from germline; a read error may be responsible. The rearrangement links TRBV7-3 to TRBJ2-5, with a possible D match to TRBD2 (7 bases). The CDR3 extends over 15 amino acids. Germline V CDR1 and CDR2: SGHTA, FQGTGA. CDR3 protein: CASSLSGGPQETLYF. The DNA of the CDR3 is TGTGCCAGCAGCTTAAGCGGGGGCCCTCAAGAGACCCTGTACTTC.

The chain couples TRBV29-1 to TRBJ2-7; D possibly corresponds to TRBD1 (8 bases). The DNA end favors TRBJ2-1, so the J call may be wrong. Germline loops: CDR1 SQVTM, CDR2 ANQGSEA. This CDR3 is 14 amino acids long. CDR3 nucleotide sequence: TGCAGCGTTGAAACAGGGGGACTACAAGCTGAGCAGTTCTTC. Amino acids: CSVETGGLQAEQFF.

The chain joins TRBV20-1 to TRBJ1-5, with a weak D call TRBD1 (6 bases). The CDR3 covers 14 residues. V was clipped by 6 bases and J by 2 bases, with 14 bases between them. In germline, CDR1 is DFQATT, CDR2 SNEGSKA (reference sequence). CDR3 bases: TGCAGTGCGGGGGCGGGGGTAGGCAATCAGCCCCAGCATTTT. This sequence encodes CSAGAGVGNQPQHF.

This clonotype was observed a handful of times. V usage is TRBV7-9 and J usage is TRBJ1-5, with D tentatively TRBD1 (5 bases). The germline V and J ends were trimmed by 5 bases and 2 bases, with 13 bases remaining between them. Germline V gene lookup returns CDR1 SEHNR and CDR2 FQNEAQ (reference sequence). The CDR3 loop spans 15 amino acids. The CDR3 bases are TGTGCCAGCAGCCGGGGGAGGGAGGGCAATCAGCCCCAGCATTTT. Its translation is CASSRGREGNQPQHF.

This clonotype came up a few times. The chain couples TRBV5-5 to TRBJ2-7; possibly TRBD1 for D (6 bases). The CDR3 runs to 14 residues. Germline loops: CDR1 SGHKS, CDR2 YYEKEE (reference sequence). The germline V and J ends were trimmed by 6 bases and 1 base, with 14 bases remaining between them. CDR3 amino acids: CASTVWGLSYEQYF. As DNA, the CDR3 is TGTGCCAGCACCGTCTGGGGGCTTTCCTACGAGCAGTACTTC. The complete variable domain, with remaining parts taken from reference TRBV5-5 and TRBJ2-7, reads DAGVTQSPTHLIKTRGQQVTLRCSPISGHKSVSWYQQVLGQGPQFIFQYYEKEERGRGNFPDRFSARQFPNYSSELNVNALLLGDSALYLCASTVWGLSYEQYFGPGTRLTVT.

The rearrangement joins TRBV29-1 to TRBJ2-5; a weak D match, TRBD1 (6 bases). This CDR3 comprises 12 residues. Deletions cut 6 bases from V and 5 bases from J, with 13 bases between. Germline loops: CDR1 SQVTM, CDR2 ANQGSEA. In DNA, the CDR3 is TGCAGCGTACAGGGTGCTATGGAGACCCAGTACTTC. Amino acids: CSVQGAMETQYF.

With regard to this clonotype: A read error may produce the germline difference seen at one junction end. This rearrangement joins TRBV4-3 to TRBJ2-1; 11 positions match TRBD2. The germline V gene has CDR1 LGHNA and CDR2 YSLEER. The CDR3 runs 15 residues. The CDR3 nucleotides are TGCGCCAGCAGCCAAGATCTCCTCGGGCTAGCGGGGGGCTCCTTC. It encodes CASSQDLLGLAGGSF.

This clonotype was observed a handful of times. The V and J genes are TRBV20-1 and TRBJ2-5, with 8 bases fitting TRBD2. The last part of the DNA fits TRBJ2-7 better; the J call may be wrong. CDR3 length equals 15 residues. The V gene's germline CDR1 is DFQATT and CDR2 SNEGSKA (reference sequence). The CDR3 spells CSARPTMRGVYEQYF. The CDR3 region has the DNA TGCAGTGCTAGACCTACCATGCGGGGGGTCTACGAGCAGTACTTC.

The CDR3 loop reads CASSTWKGDTEAFF. The CDR3 DNA reads TGTGCCAGCTCAACTTGGAAGGGTGACACTGAAGCTTTCTTT. The chain is built from TRBV18 and TRBJ1-1, with unresolved D. The CDR3 contains 14 residues. Germline values: CDR1 KGHSH, CDR2 LQKENI. V was pared by 5 bases and J by 3 bases, with 13 bases between.

This chain connects TRBV7-2 to TRBJ2-5; D gene unclear. The last part of the DNA fits TRBJ2-7 better; the J call may be wrong. There are 13 residues in the CDR3. Germline V gene data show CDR1 as SGHTA and CDR2 as FQGNSA. Here the CDR3 reads CASSPQFPGEQYF. The CDR3 DNA follows: TGTGCCAGCAGCCCACAGTTTCCGGGCGAGCAGTACTTC.

The chain is built from TRBV20-1 and TRBJ1-1; 11 positions agree with TRBD1. This CDR3 is built from 15 residues. V dropped 6 bases and J dropped 3; count of bases not matched to a gene: 9. CDR1 is DFQATT and CDR2 is SNEGSKA in the germline V gene (reference sequence). As DNA, the CDR3 is TGCAGTGCCTTAAACCTGGACAGGGGGCACACTGAAGCTTTCTTT. This encodes CSALNLDRGHTEAFF.

This clonotype was found a few times. This chain connects TRBV28 to TRBJ2-1; 10 bases fit TRBD2. The V gene end was trimmed by 4 bases and the J gene end by 10 bases; junction bases not matched to a gene: 10. There are 15 residues in the CDR3. Germline V gives CDR1 MDHEN, CDR2 SYDVKM. The CDR3: CASSSRLAGVGEQFF. The CDR3 DNA follows: TGTGCCAGCAGTTCCCGCCTAGCGGGAGTGGGAGAGCAGTTCTTC.

This chain links TRBV7-9 with TRBJ2-7, with D tentatively TRBD1 or TRBD2 (5 bases each). With 5 bases removed from V and 8 bases from J, the gap between germline ends came to 16 bases. Germline CDR1 is SEHNR and CDR2 is FQNEAQ (reference sequence). The CDR3 consists of 13 residues. CDR3 bases: TGTGCCAGCAGCCCTTCCACGGGGCATAAGCAGTACTTC. Translating gives CASSPSTGHKQYF.

This chain uses TRBV12-3 or TRBV12-4 with TRBJ2-5; a weak D match, TRBD2 (6 bases). This CDR3 comprises 12 residues. Trimming took 2 bases from V and 9 from J, leaving 10 bases between them. CDR3 nucleotide sequence: TGTGCCAGCAGTTTACCCACGGGGGCCCAGTACTTC. As protein: CASSLPTGAQYF.

The chain is built from TRBV6-6 and TRBJ2-3; D is undetermined. Germline V lookup: CDR1 MNHNY, CDR2 SVGAGI (reference sequence). The CDR3 contains 16 residues. V was pared by 0 bases and J by 1 base, with 11 bases between. CDR3: CASSYSPDPGTDTQYF. The CDR3 region has the DNA TGTGCCAGCAGTTACTCTCCAGACCCCGGCACAGATACGCAGTATTTT.

This clonotype has just a few counts. The chain couples TRBV6-2 or TRBV6-3 to TRBJ1-1, with a possible D match to TRBD1 (6 bases). This CDR3 spans 15 amino acids. The V gene's germline CDR1 is MNHEY and CDR2 SVGEGT. Trimming shortened V by 6 bases and J by 4 bases, and 18 bases separated the two germline ends. The CDR3 here is CASRPQGHLTTEAFF. Written as DNA, the CDR3 is TGTGCCAGCAGACCCCAGGGGCATTTGACCACTGAAGCTTTCTTT.